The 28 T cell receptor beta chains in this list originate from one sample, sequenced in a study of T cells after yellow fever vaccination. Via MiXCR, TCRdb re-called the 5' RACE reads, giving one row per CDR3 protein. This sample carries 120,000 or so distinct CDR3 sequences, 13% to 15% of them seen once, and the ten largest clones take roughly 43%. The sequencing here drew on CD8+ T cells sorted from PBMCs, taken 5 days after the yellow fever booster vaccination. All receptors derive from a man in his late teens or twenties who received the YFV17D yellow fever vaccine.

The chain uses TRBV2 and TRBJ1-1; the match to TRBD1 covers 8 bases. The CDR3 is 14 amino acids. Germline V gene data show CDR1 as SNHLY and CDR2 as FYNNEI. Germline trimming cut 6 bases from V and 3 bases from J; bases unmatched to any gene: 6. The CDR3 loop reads CASRMGQVYTEAFF. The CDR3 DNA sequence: TGTGCCAGCAGGATGGGACAGGTATACACTGAAGCTTTCTTT.

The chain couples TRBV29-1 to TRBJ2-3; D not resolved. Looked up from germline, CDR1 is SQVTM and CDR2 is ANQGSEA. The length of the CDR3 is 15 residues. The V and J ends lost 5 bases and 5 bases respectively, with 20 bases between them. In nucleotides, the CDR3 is TGCAGCGTTCCGCCATCGGGCTGGTCTTTAGATACGCAGTATTTT. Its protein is CSVPPSGWSLDTQYF.

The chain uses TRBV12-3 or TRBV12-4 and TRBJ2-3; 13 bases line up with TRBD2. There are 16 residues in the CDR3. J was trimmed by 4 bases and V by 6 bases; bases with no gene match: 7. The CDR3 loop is CASSRTSGGGPDTQYF. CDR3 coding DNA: TGTGCCAGCAGCCGGACTAGCGGGGGCGGGCCAGATACGCAGTATTTT.

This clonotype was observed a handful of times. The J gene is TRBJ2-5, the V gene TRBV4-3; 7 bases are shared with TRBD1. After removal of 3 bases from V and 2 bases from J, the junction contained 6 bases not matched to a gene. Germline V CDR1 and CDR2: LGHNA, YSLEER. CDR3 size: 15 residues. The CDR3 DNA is TGCGCCAGCAGCCAGGGAACAGGGGCACAAGAGACCCAGTACTTC. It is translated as CASSQGTGAQETQYF.

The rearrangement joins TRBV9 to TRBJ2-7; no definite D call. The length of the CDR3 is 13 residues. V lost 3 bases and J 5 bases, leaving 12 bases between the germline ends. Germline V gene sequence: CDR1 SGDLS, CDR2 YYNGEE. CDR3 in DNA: TGTGCCAGCAGCGCCGAAGACTTGGACGAGCAGTACTTC. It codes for CASSAEDLDEQYF. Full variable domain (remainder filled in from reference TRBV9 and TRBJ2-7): DSGVTQTPKHLITATGQRVTLRCSPRSGDLSVYWYQQSLDQGLQFLIQYYNGEERAKGNILERFSAQQFPDLHSELNLSSLELGDSALYFCASSAEDLDEQYFGPGTRLTVT.

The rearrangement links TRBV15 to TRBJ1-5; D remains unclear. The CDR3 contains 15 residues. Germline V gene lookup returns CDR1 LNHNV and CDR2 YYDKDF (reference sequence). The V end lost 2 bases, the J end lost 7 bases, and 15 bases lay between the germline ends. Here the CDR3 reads CATSRPPGPSQPQHF. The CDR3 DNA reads TGTGCCACCAGCAGACCGCCGGGCCCCAGCCAGCCCCAGCATTTT.

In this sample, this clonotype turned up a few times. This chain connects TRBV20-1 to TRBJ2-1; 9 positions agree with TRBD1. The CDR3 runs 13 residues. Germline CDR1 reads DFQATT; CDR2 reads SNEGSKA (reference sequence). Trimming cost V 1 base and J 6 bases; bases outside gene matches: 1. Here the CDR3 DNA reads TGCAGTGCTAGAGGGGGACAGGGCAATGAGCAGTTCTTC. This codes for CSARGGQGNEQFF.

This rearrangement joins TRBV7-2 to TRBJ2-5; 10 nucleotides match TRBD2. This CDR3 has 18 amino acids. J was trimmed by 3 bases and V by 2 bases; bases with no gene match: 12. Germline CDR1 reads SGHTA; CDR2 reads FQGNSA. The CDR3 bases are TGTGCCAGCAGCTTATACGGGCTAGCGGGGGTGATGGAAGAGACCCAGTACTTC. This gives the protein CASSLYGLAGVMEETQYF.

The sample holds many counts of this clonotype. DNA of the CDR3: TGTGCCAGCAGTGGACTAGCGGGGGGAGAGACCCAGTACTTC. Protein: CASSGLAGGETQYF. V is TRBV6-1 and J is TRBJ2-5; 13 positions agree with TRBD2. The germline CDR1 and CDR2 sequences are MNHNS and SASEGT. The CDR3 loop spans 14 amino acids. Unmatched junction bases numbered 0, after V lost 4 bases and J lost 4 bases.

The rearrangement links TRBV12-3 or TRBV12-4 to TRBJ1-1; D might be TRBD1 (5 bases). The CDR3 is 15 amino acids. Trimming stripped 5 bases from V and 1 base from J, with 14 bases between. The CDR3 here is CASSPFLGENTEAFF. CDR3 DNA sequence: TGTGCCAGCAGTCCCTTTTTGGGGGAGAACACTGAAGCTTTCTTT.

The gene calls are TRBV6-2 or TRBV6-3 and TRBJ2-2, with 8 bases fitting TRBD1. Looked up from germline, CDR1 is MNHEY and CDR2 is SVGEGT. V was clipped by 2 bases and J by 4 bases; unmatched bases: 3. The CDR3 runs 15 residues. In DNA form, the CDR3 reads TGTGCCAGCAGTTACACCAGGGGGCCCACCGGGGAGCTGTTTTTT. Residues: CASSYTRGPTGELFF.

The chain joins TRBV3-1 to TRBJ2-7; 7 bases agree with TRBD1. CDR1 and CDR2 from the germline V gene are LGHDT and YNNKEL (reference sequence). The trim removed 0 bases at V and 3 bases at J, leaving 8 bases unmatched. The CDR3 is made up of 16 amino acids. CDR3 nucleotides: TGTGCCAGCAGCCAAGAAATCGGGACAGCTATCTACGAGCAGTACTTC. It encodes CASSQEIGTAIYEQYF.

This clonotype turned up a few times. CDR3 loop: CASSIDRTGRGETQYF. The CDR3 DNA follows: TGTGCCAGCAGCATCGATAGGACAGGGCGCGGGGAGACCCAGTACTTC. The rearrangement uses TRBV7-2 and TRBJ2-5; 8 nucleotides match TRBD1. Germline-derived CDR1 and CDR2 are SGHTA and FQGNSA. The junction had 13 bases not matched to a gene; V was cut back by 5 bases and J by 5 bases. The CDR3 length is 16 residues.

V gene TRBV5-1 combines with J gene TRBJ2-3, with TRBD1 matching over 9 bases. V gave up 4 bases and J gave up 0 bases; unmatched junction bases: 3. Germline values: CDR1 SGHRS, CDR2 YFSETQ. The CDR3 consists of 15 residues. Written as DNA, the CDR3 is TGCGCCAGCAGCCCCGGACAGGGGAGCACAGATACGCAGTATTTT. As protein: CASSPGQGSTDTQYF.

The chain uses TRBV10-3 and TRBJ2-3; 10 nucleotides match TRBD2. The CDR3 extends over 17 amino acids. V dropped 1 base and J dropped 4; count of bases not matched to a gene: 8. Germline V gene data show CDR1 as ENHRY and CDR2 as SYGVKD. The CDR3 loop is CAISEFKRGGRADTQYF. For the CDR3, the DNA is TGTGCCATCAGTGAGTTTAAGCGGGGGGGCCGCGCAGATACGCAGTATTTT.

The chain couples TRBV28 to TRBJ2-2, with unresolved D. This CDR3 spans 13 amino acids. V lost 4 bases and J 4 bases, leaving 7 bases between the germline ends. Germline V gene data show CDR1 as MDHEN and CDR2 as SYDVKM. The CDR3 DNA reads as TGTGCCAGCAGTTCCCCTGGCACCGGGGAGCTGTTTTTT. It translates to CASSSPGTGELFF.

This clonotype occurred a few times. CDR3 in amino acids: CASSQDRLDRNTEAFF. CDR3 coding DNA: TGCGCCAGCAGCCAAGATCGACTGGACAGGAACACTGAAGCTTTCTTT. The chain recombines TRBV4-1 with TRBJ1-1; D is perhaps TRBD1 (6 bases). Per the germline V gene, CDR1 is MGHRA and CDR2 is YSYEKL. Trimming took 0 bases from V and 1 from J, leaving 12 bases between them. The CDR3 consists of 16 residues.

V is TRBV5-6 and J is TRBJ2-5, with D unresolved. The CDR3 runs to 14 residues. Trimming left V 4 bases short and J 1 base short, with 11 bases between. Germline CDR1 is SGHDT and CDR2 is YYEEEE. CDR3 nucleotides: TGTGCCAGCAGCCCCACCAACAGCCAAGAGACCCAGTACTTC. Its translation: CASSPTNSQETQYF.

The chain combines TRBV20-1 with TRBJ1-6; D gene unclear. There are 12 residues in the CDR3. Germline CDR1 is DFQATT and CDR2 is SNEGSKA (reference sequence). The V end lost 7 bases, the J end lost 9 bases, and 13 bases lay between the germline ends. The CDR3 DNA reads TGCAGTGACGGGCCTCGTGGTTCACCCCTCCACTTT. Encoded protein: CSDGPRGSPLHF.

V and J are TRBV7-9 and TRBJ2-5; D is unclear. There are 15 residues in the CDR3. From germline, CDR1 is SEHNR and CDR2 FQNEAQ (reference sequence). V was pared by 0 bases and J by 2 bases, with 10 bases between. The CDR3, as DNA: TGTGCCAGCAGCTTAGCGCAGGTCACGCAAGAGACCCAGTACTTC. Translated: CASSLAQVTQETQYF.

CDR3 sequence reads: CASKRSGELFF. For the CDR3, the DNA is TGTGCCAGCAAAAGGTCCGGGGAGCTGTTTTTT. The rearrangement joins TRBV27 to TRBJ2-2; unclear D gene. V was pared by 7 bases and J by 6 bases, with 6 bases between. Germline values: CDR1 MNHEY, CDR2 SMNVEV (reference sequence). The CDR3 length is 11 residues.

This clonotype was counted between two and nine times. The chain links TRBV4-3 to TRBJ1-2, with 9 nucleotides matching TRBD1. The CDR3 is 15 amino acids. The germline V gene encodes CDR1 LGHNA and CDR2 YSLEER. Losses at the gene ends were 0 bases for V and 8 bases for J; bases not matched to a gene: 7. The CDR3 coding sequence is TGCGCCAGCAGCCAAGATAGGGGACAGGGTAGAGGCTACACCTTC. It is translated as CASSQDRGQGRGYTF.

CDR3 sequence (DNA): TGTGCCAGCAGTTACTCGTACAGCCGATCGGGCTATGGCTACACCTTC. Its translation: CASSYSYSRSGYGYTF. The V gene is TRBV6-2 or TRBV6-3, the J gene TRBJ1-2; the D is unclear. Trimming shortened V by 0 bases and J by 4 bases, and 15 bases separated the two germline ends. The CDR3 sequence is 16 residues long. In germline, CDR1 is MNHEY, CDR2 SVGEGT.

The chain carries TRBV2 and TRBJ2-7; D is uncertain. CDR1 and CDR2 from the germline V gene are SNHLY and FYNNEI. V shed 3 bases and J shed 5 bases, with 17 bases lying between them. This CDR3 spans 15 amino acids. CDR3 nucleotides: TGTGCCAGCAGTGAGGGTTTTTTGGTTTCCCACGAGCAGTACGTC. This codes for CASSEGFLVSHEQYV.

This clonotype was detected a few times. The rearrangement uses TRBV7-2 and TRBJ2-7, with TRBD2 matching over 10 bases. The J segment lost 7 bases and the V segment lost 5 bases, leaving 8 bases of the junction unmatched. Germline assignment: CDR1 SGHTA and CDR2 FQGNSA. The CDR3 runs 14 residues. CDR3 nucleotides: TGTGCCAGCAGCCTATGGACTAGCGGAAGGGAGCAGTACTTC. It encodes CASSLWTSGREQYF. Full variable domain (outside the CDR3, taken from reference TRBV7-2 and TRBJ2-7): GAGVSQSPSNKVTEKGKDVELRCDPISGHTALYWYRQSLGQGLEFLIYFQGNSAPDKSGLPSDRFSAERTGGSVSTLTIQRTQQEDSAVYLCASSLWTSGREQYFGPGTRLTVT.

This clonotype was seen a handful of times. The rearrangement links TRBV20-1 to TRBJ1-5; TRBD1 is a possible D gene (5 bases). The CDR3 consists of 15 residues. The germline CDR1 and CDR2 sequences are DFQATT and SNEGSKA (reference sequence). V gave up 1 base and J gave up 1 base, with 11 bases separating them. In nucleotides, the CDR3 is TGCAGTGCTAGAGTCAGGGAGGGCAGCAATCAGCCCCAGCATTTT. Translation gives CSARVREGSNQPQHF.

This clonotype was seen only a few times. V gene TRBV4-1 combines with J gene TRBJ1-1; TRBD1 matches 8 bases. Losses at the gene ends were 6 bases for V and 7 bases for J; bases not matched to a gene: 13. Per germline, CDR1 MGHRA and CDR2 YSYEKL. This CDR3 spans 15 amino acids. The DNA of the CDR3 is TGCGCCAGCAGAGCAAGACAGGGGCCAAAAGGTGAAGCTTTCTTT. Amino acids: CASRARQGPKGEAFF.

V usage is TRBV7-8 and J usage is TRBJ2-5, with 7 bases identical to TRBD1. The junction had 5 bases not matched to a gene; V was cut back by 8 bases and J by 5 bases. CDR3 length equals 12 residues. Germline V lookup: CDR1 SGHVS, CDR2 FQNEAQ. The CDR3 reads CASVRGHETQYF. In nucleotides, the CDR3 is TGTGCCAGCGTGAGGGGGCATGAGACCCAGTACTTC.